Each of the 9 T cell receptor beta chains below was sequenced from the same sample in a study of T cell responses to AZD1222 COVID-19 vaccine. Only in-frame clones appear in the TCRdb table, and some are missing; sequencing was by immunoSEQ multiplex PCR. The sample lists over 150,000 clones, 90% occurring once. The sample in question was peripheral blood, obtained on day 0 of AZD1222 vaccination. All receptors come from an adult in good health.

The chain combines TRBV4-1 with TRBJ2-3; D is unclear. Germline lookup yields CDR1 MGHRA and CDR2 YSYEKL. The length of the CDR3 is 17 residues. Trimming cost V 0 bases and J 1 base, with 14 bases left between them. The CDR3 reads CASSQDSTRARTDTQYF. CDR3 DNA sequence: TGCGCCAGCAGCCAAGATTCCACTCGGGCACGCACAGATACGCAGTATTTT.

This clone was picked up one time. The chain links TRBV6-5 to TRBJ2-6; the D is unclear. The germline gives CDR1 MNHEY, CDR2 SVGAGI. CDR3 length: 15 residues. V lost 1 base to trimming and J lost 3 bases, with 7 bases between them. CDR3 nucleotides: TGTGCCAGCAGTTACTGGCCGGGTGGGGCCAACGTCCTGACTTTC. This sequence encodes CASSYWPGGANVLTF.

The chain is built from TRBV5-1 and TRBJ1-1, with D possibly TRBD1 on 5 matching bases. Germline V lookup: CDR1 SGHRS, CDR2 YFSETQ. Trimming stripped 5 bases from V and 2 bases from J, with 19 bases between. This CDR3 has 16 amino acids. The CDR3 loop reads CASRKGGALVNTEAFF. DNA of the CDR3: TGCGCCAGCAGAAAGGGAGGGGCCCTAGTTAACACTGAAGCTTTCTTT.

This sequence joins TRBV21-1 and TRBJ2-5; TRBD2, as called in the table, went unchecked against the DNA. TRBV21-1 is recorded as a pseudogene. The CDR3 runs to 14 residues. CDR3: CASSPEKGGETQYF. The DNA for the CDR3 is TGTGCCAGCAGCCCCGAGAAGGGGGGGGAGACCCAGTACTTC.

The rearrangement joins TRBV25-1 to TRBJ1-2; D gene ambiguous. Germline V gene data show CDR1 as MGHDK and CDR2 as SYGVNS. The CDR3 runs to 13 residues. Trimming removed 6 bases from V and 8 bases from J, with 16 bases in between. As DNA, the CDR3 is TGTGCCAGCAGCTTAAGCAACGAGTGGGGCTACACCTTC. Translation: CASSLSNEWGYTF.

This chain connects TRBV5-4 to TRBJ1-2, with D possibly TRBD1 on 5 matching bases. The V end was cut by 7 bases, the J end by 6 bases, with 22 bases between. There are 15 residues in the CDR3. Per germline, CDR1 SGHNT and CDR2 YYREEE (reference sequence). For the CDR3, the DNA is TGTGCCAGCGTATCTGGGGGTCCGGAGAGGGATGGCTACACCTTC. Its translation is CASVSGGPERDGYTF.

This sequence joins TRBV28 and TRBJ1-1; no firm D call. Germline V lookup: CDR1 MDHEN, CDR2 SYDVKM. The ends were cut back, 3 bases at V and 2 bases at J, with 10 bases in the middle. The CDR3 contains 14 residues. The DNA for the CDR3 is TGTGCCAGCAGTTTGGAACAGCCAAACACTGAAGCTTTCTTT. It codes for CASSLEQPNTEAFF.

The chain joins TRBV29-1 to TRBJ1-5; D perhaps matches TRBD1 (5 bases). The V gene lost 4 bases and the J gene lost 7 bases, with 11 bases spanning the gap. Germline lookup yields CDR1 SQVTM and CDR2 ANQGSEA. The CDR3 length is 12 residues. This CDR3 reads CSVVGGSQPQHF. The CDR3 DNA reads TGCAGCGTTGTGGGGGGGAGCCAGCCCCAGCATTTT. Based on the CDR3 plus reference TRBV29-1 and TRBJ1-5, the full variable domain is SAVISQKPSRDICQRGTSLTIQCQVDSQVTMMFWYRQQPGQSLTLIATANQGSEATYESGFVIDKFPISRPNLTFSTLTVSNMSPEDSSIYLCSVVGGSQPQHFGDGTRLSIL.

The V and J genes are TRBV7-2 and TRBJ1-1; D might be TRBD1 (5 bases). CDR3 length: 14 residues. Trimming left V 4 bases short and J 5 bases short, with 14 bases between. Germline CDR1 reads SGHTA; CDR2 reads FQGNSA. The CDR3 sequence: CASSSLTQGTEAFF. The CDR3 nucleotides are TGTGCCAGCAGCTCGCTCACCCAGGGAACTGAAGCTTTCTTT.